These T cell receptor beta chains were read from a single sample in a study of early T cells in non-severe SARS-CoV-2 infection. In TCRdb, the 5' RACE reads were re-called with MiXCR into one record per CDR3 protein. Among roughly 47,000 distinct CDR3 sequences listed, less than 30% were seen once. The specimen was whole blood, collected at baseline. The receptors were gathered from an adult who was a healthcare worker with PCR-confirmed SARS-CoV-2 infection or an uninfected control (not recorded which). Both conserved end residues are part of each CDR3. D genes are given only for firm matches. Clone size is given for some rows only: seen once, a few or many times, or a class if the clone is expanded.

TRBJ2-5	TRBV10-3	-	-	CAISESAGARDKETQYF	TGTGCCATCAGTGAGTCGGCGGGGGCGCGGGACAAAGAGACCCAGTACTTC
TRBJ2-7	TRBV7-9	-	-	CASSLELGSSYEQYF	TGTGCCAGCAGCTTAGAGCTGGGTAGCTCCTACGAGCAGTACTTC
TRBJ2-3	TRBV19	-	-	CASSKLSRGTDTQYF	TGTGCCAGTAGTAAACTGTCTAGGGGCACAGATACGCAGTATTTT
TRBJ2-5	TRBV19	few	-	CASSTHRLGEETQYF	TGTGCCAGTAGTACTCACCGTCTGGGGGAAGAGACCCAGTACTTC
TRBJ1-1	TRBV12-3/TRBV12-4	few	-	CASSTRWAEAFF	TGTGCCAGCAGCACTAGGTGGGCCGAGGCTTTCTTT
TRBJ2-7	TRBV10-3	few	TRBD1	CAIRSDRGNYEQYF	TGTGCCATCAGATCCGACAGGGGGAATTACGAGCAGTACTTC
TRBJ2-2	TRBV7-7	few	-	CASSLVPGMNTGELFF	TGTGCTAGCAGCTTAGTCCCAGGGATGAACACCGGGGAGCTGTTTTTT
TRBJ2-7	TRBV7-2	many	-	CASSLVAGTISYEQYF	TGTGCCAGCAGCTTAGTTGCAGGCACAATCTCCTACGAGCAGTACTTC
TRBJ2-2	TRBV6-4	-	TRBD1	CASRGQGDTGELFF	TGTGCCAGCAGGGGACAGGGGGACACCGGGGAGCTGTTTTTT
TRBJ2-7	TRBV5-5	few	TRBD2	CASDRAGGTSEQYF	TGTGCCAGCGACAGGGCGGGGGGGACGAGCGAGCAGTACTTC
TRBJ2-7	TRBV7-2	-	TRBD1	CASSLESGTGAGEQYF	TGTGCCAGCAGCTTAGAATCTGGGACAGGGGCCGGAGAGCAGTACTTC
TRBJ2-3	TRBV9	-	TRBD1	CASTAGTGDRDTQYF	TGTGCCAGCACCGCCGGGACAGGGGATCGAGATACGCAGTATTTT
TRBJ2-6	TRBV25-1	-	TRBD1	CASRAGDSPSGANVLTF	TGTGCCAGCAGAGCAGGGGACAGCCCCTCTGGGGCCAACGTCCTGACTTTC
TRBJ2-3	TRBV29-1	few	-	CSVGRGDGDTQYF	TGCAGCGTTGGGAGGGGGGATGGAGATACGCAGTATTTT
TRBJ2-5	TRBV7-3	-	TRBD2	CASSLGRLAGAQETQYF	TGTGCCAGCAGCTTAGGTAGACTAGCGGGGGCCCAAGAGACCCAGTACTTC
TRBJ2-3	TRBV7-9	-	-	CASSPPGPRGTSTDTQYF	TGTGCCAGCAGCCCCCCCGGTCCGAGGGGAACTAGCACAGATACGCAGTATTTT
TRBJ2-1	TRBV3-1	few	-	CASSPRIAEEEQFF	TGTGCCAGCAGCCCACGAATAGCCGAAGAGGAGCAGTTCTTC
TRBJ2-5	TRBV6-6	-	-	CASSANLPGRLQETQYF	TGTGCCAGCAGTGCCAACCTCCCGGGCCGGCTGCAGGAGACCCAGTACTTC
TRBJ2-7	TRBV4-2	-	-	CASSQETSYEQYF	TGTGCCAGCAGCCAAGAGACGTCCTACGAGCAGTACTTC
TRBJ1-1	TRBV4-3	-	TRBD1	CASSQDVSGTGMNTEAFF	TGCGCCAGCAGCCAAGATGTTTCCGGGACAGGAATGAACACTGAGGCTTTCTTT
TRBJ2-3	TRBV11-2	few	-	CASSHHMSGGTDTQYF	TGTGCCAGCAGCCACCATATGTCCGGGGGCACAGATACGCAGTATTTT
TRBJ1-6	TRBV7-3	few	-	CASSSQAGYNSPLHF	TGTGCCAGCAGCTCCCAAGCTGGTTATAATTCACCCCTCCACTTT
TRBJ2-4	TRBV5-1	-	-	CASSSENIQYF	TGCGCCAGCAGCTCAGAAAACATTCAGTACTTC
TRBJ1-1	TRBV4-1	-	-	CASTPRGNTEAFF	TGCGCCAGCACCCCCCGAGGGAACACTGAAGCTTTCTTT
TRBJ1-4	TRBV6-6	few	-	CASSYDRMESTNEKLFF	TGTGCCAGCAGTTACGACAGGATGGAATCAACTAATGAAAAACTGTTTTTT
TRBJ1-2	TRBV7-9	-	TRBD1	CASSFGDSHHYGYTF	TGTGCCAGCAGCTTTGGGGACAGTCATCACTATGGCTACACCTTC